What follows are 18 T cell receptor beta chains derived from one specimen sequenced in a study of technical replicates of blood from a handful of donors. Measured with immunoSEQ multiplex PCR; TCRdb has only the in-frame clones, and not every one. The sample gives 65,000 to 85,000 clones, about 90% of which show up once; around 0.27% is in the top ten. Source material: T cells isolated from PBMCs. These receptors were taken from a human donor in good health.

The J gene is TRBJ2-7, the V gene TRBV11-2; D is undetermined. CDR1 and CDR2 from the germline V gene are SGHAT and FQNNGV. V gave up 0 bases and J gave up 2 bases, with 14 bases separating them. The length of the CDR3 is 16 residues. The CDR3 spells CASSLDVQFPPYEQYF. As DNA, the CDR3 is TGTGCCAGCAGCTTAGATGTTCAGTTCCCACCCTACGAGCAGTACTTC.

This clone occurred once. The CDR3 loop is CASSLGGTRGQTQYF. CDR3 in DNA: TGCGCCAGCAGCTTGGGGGGGACTAGGGGTCAGACCCAGTACTTC. The rearrangement uses TRBV5-1 and TRBJ2-5; 8 nucleotides align to TRBD2. The trim removed 0 bases at V and 6 bases at J, leaving 7 bases unmatched. The germline gives CDR1 SGHRS, CDR2 YFSETQ. The CDR3 contains 15 residues.

This clone was observed once. V is TRBV10-1 and J is TRBJ1-2, with 9 bases aligning to TRBD1. The V and J ends lost 6 bases and 0 bases, in that order; junction bases with no gene match: 5. The germline V gene has CDR1 WNHNN and CDR2 SYGVQD (reference sequence). The CDR3 spans 15 residues. This CDR3 reads CASSADRGTNYGYTF. The CDR3 coding sequence is TGCGCCAGCAGCGCGGACAGGGGTACTAACTATGGCTACACCTTC.

The chain has TRBV11-2 and TRBJ2-7; D perhaps matches TRBD2 (6 bases). From germline, CDR1 is SGHAT and CDR2 FQNNGV. Trimming took off 1 base at V and 3 bases at J, with 16 bases between the two ends. This CDR3 is built from 16 residues. CDR3 in amino acids: CASSLGLIAEIYEQYF. The CDR3 DNA follows: TGTGCCAGCAGCTTAGGTTTGATAGCGGAGATCTACGAGCAGTACTTC.

The rearrangement uses TRBV11-3 and TRBJ2-7; the match to TRBD2 covers 8 bases. Per germline, CDR1 SGHNT and CDR2 YENEEA. The J segment lost 2 bases and the V segment lost 1 base, leaving 7 bases of the junction unmatched. CDR3 size: 16 residues. CDR3 DNA sequence: TGTGCCAGCAGCTTAGGCCCGGGAGGGGAAACCTACGAGCAGTACTTC. It specifies CASSLGPGGETYEQYF. Using reference TRBV11-3 and TRBJ2-7 for the parts outside the CDR3, the full variable domain is EAGVVQSPRYKIIEKKQPVAFWCNPISGHNTLYWYLQNLGQGPELLIRYENEEAVDDSQLPKDRFSAERLKGVDSTLKIQPAELGDSAVYLCASSLGPGGETYEQYFGPGTRLTVT.

The V and J genes are TRBV5-1 and TRBJ2-7; TRBD2 might be the D (7 bases). There are 14 residues in the CDR3. Germline V lookup: CDR1 SGHRS, CDR2 YFSETQ. Between the trimmed V and J ends, which lost 4 bases and 3 bases, there was a span of 14 bases. This CDR3 is CASSDGGGGYEQYF. CDR3 nucleotides: TGCGCCAGCAGCGACGGGGGCGGGGGCTACGAGCAGTACTTC.

The chain is built from TRBV7-9 and TRBJ2-4; TRBD2 aligns across 7 bases. V was clipped by 1 base and J by 9 bases; unmatched bases: 12. This CDR3 has 16 residues. Germline CDR1 reads SEHNR; CDR2 reads FQNEAQ (reference sequence). The CDR3 nucleotides are TGTGCCAGCAGCTTAGACCCCTGGGGGGGTATCGCCATTCAGTACTTC. Amino acid sequence: CASSLDPWGGIAIQYF.

In its sample, this clone was seen many times. The chain has TRBV15 and TRBJ2-1; D uncertain. The germline V gene encodes CDR1 LNHNV and CDR2 YYDKDF (reference sequence). The ends were cut back, 5 bases at V and 6 bases at J, with 17 bases in the middle. The CDR3 loop spans 15 amino acids. The CDR3 loop reads CATSDERPPGNEQFF. CDR3 DNA: TGTGCCACCAGCGATGAGCGCCCCCCCGGCAATGAGCAGTTCTTC.

The chain couples TRBV5-1 to TRBJ2-2; 7 positions match TRBD1. This CDR3 has 15 amino acids. After removal of 2 bases from V and 4 bases from J, the junction contained 5 bases not matched to a gene. Germline V gene data show CDR1 as SGHRS and CDR2 as YFSETQ. CDR3 nucleotide sequence: TGCGCCAGCAGCTTCGACAGGGCGTCCACCGGGGAGCTGTTTTTT. It codes for CASSFDRASTGELFF.

J is TRBJ2-7 and V is TRBV6-5; no reliable D call. The germline CDR1 and CDR2 sequences are MNHEY and SVGAGI. The CDR3 runs 16 residues. Trimming removed 3 bases from V and 0 bases from J, with 15 bases in between. CDR3 in DNA: TGTGCCAGCAGTTATGACGGAGCTTCAAGCTCCTACGAGCAGTACTTC. Its protein product is CASSYDGASSSYEQYF.

This sequence joins TRBV7-2 and TRBJ2-7; D is possibly TRBD1 (5 bases). V lost 5 bases to trimming and J lost 5 bases, with 19 bases between them. Germline V gene data show CDR1 as SGHTA and CDR2 as FQGNSA. CDR3 length: 15 residues. The CDR3 protein is CASSVPPTVIHEQYF. In DNA form, the CDR3 reads TGTGCCAGCAGCGTGCCCCCGACAGTAATCCACGAGCAGTACTTC.

The rearrangement links TRBV18 to TRBJ2-7; 15 bases are a match to TRBD2. CDR1 is KGHSH and CDR2 is LQKENI in the germline V gene. This CDR3 spans 17 amino acids. V gave up 3 bases and J gave up 2 bases; unmatched junction bases: 5. CDR3 nucleotide sequence: TGTGCCAGCTCACCGCAGGGACTAGCGGGGGGTCCCTACGAGCAGTACTTC. Residues: CASSPQGLAGGPYEQYF.

The chain employs TRBV7-3 and TRBJ1-2, with TRBD1 identical over 7 bases. The CDR3 runs 13 residues. J gave up 7 bases and V 1 base, and 3 bases lay outside the gene matches. Germline CDR1 SGHTA, CDR2 FQGTGA. The CDR3 nucleotides read TGTGCCAGCAGCTTAAACAGGGGACGTGGCTACACCTTC. It encodes CASSLNRGRGYTF.

This chain joins TRBV5-4 and TRBJ2-2, with 10 nucleotides matching TRBD1. J gave up 6 bases and V 4 bases, and 3 bases lay outside the gene matches. Germline loops: CDR1 SGHNT, CDR2 YYREEE (reference sequence). The CDR3 runs 14 residues. CDR3 sequence: CASSAGQGAGELFF. DNA for the CDR3: TGTGCCAGCAGCGCCGGACAGGGGGCCGGGGAGCTGTTTTTT.

There are a few counts of this clone. The V and J genes are TRBV14 and TRBJ2-2; tentative D call: TRBD2 (6 bases). Looked up from germline, CDR1 is SGHDN and CDR2 is FVKESK. The germline V and J ends were trimmed by 4 bases and 1 base, with 10 bases remaining between them. The CDR3 spans 15 residues. CDR3 sequence (DNA): TGTGCCAGCAGCCTCGGGAGATGGAACACCGGGGAGCTGTTTTTT. It codes for CASSLGRWNTGELFF.

In its sample, this clone was seen once. J is TRBJ2-3 and V is TRBV5-1; a weak D match, TRBD1 (6 bases). Germline V gives CDR1 SGHRS, CDR2 YFSETQ. V dropped 1 base and J dropped 4 bases, with 10 bases sitting between them. This CDR3 is 14 amino acids long. CDR3 loop: CASSLLEGADTQYF. The DNA of the CDR3 is TGCGCCAGCAGCTTGTTAGAGGGGGCAGATACGCAGTATTTT.

The rearrangement joins TRBV9 to TRBJ2-3, with 9 positions matching TRBD2. With V trimmed by 0 bases and J by 6 bases, 11 bases remained unmatched. The CDR3 covers 17 residues. CDR1 is SGDLS and CDR2 is YYNGEE in the germline V gene. The DNA for the CDR3 is TGTGCCAGCAGCGTAGCCCCCCTTGCGGGGGGGTTGGATACGCAGTATTTT. This encodes CASSVAPLAGGLDTQYF. Supplemented by reference TRBV9 and TRBJ2-3, the full variable domain reads DSGVTQTPKHLITATGQRVTLRCSPRSGDLSVYWYQQSLDQGLQFLIQYYNGEERAKGNILERFSAQQFPDLHSELNLSSLELGDSALYFCASSVAPLAGGLDTQYFGPGTRLTVL.

The chain carries TRBV27 and TRBJ1-1; D is uncertain. Trimming removed 3 bases from V and 4 bases from J, with 12 bases in between. Germline CDR1 reads MNHEY; CDR2 reads SMNVEV (reference sequence). This CDR3 comprises 14 residues. In nucleotides, the CDR3 is TGTGCCAGCAGTTTCTCTGGGCTGGGCACTGAAGCTTTCTTT. Translation: CASSFSGLGTEAFF.